This T cell receptor beta chain appears in the sequencing data of a study of blood T cell repertoires in COVID-19. The wider study: From T cells, B-cell-depleted T cells, or PBMCs came the material, which was cDNA or gDNA.

This CDR3 region has 17 residues. The V end was cut by 4 bases, the J end by 7 bases, with 25 bases between. In germline, CDR1 is MNHEY, CDR2 SVGEGT. Participants reported their clinical history, and cohort assignment relied on those reports. Resolution of symptoms, clearance, or two negative PCRs was present in recovered Cohort 3 donors. Per the original data handling: How many nucleated cells were present was estimated from reference gene primer amplification. Some clones are missing from TCRdb's copy, which holds only in-frame ones; the method was immunoSEQ multiplex PCR. From that table come the V and J calls and clone size; the DNA was used to work out D and trimming. The sample shows 450,000 to 500,000 clones, roughly 87% of them seen only once.

Sequencing was carried out using PBMCs or T cells enriched from blood (not recorded which). The V call is TRBV6-2 or TRBV6-3, the J call TRBJ2-5, with D tentatively TRBD1 (6 bases). The receptor comes from a woman aged 18 to 35 who had recovered from COVID-19. In DNA, the CDR3 is TGTGCCAGCAGTTCGGGTTTTGGACAGCCTCAAGGGATGACCCAGTACTTC. The encoded protein is CASSSGFGQPQGMTQYF.